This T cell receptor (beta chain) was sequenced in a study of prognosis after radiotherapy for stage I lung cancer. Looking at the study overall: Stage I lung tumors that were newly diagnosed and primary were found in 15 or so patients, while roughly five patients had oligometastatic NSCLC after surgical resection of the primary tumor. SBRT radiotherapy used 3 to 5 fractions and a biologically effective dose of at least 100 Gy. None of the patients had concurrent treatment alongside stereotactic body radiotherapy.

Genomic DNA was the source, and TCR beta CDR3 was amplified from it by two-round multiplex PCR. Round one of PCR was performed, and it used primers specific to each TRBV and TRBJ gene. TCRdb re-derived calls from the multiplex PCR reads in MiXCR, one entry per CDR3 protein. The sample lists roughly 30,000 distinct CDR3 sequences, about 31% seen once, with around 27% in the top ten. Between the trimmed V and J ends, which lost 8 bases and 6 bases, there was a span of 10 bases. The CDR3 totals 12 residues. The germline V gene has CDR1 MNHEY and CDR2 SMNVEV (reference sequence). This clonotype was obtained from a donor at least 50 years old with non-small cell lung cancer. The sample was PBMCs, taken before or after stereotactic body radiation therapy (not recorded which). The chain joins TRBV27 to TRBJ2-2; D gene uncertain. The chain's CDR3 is CASGFGSGELFF. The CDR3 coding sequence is TGTGCCAGCGGGTTTGGGTCCGGGGAGCTGTTTTTT.